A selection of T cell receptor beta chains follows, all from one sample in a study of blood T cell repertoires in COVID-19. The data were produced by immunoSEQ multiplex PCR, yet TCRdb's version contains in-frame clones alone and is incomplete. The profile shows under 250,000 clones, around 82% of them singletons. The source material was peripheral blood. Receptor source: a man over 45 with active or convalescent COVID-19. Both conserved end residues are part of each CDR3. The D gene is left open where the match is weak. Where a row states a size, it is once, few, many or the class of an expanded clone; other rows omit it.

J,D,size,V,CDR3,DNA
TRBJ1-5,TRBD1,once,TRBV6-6,CASTTRQGGDNQPQHF,TGTGCCAGCACCACCCGACAGGGGGGCGATAATCAGCCCCAGCATTTT
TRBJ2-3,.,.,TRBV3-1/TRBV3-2,CASSQALVGTDTQYF,TGTGCCAGCAGCCAAGCGCTAGTCGGGACAGATACGCAGTATTTT
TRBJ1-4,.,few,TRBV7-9,CASSADGSNEKLFF,TGTGCCAGCAGCGCGGATGGCTCTAATGAAAAACTGTTTTTT
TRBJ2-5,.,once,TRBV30,CAWRLQGPETQYF,TGTGCCTGGAGATTACAGGGACCAGAGACCCAGTACTTC
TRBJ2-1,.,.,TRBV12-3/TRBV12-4,CASSLGTGMFF,TGTGCCAGCAGTTTAGGCACCGGGATGTTCTTC
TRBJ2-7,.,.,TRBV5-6,CASSFRDKISYEQYF,TGTGCCAGCAGCTTCCGGGACAAGATTTCCTACGAGCAGTACTTC
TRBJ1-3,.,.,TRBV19,CASSIGTTGNTIYF,TGTGCCAGTAGTATCGGGACAACTGGAAACACCATATATTTT
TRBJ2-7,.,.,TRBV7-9,CASSWGHGAYEQYF,TGTGCCAGCAGCTGGGGACACGGTGCCTACGAGCAGTACTTC
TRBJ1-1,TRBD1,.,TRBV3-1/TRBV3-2,CASSQDTGGGTEAFF,TGTGCCAGCAGCCAAGATACAGGGGGAGGAACTGAAGCTTTCTTT
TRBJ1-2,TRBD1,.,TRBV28,CASSSTDRVGYGYTF,TGTGCCAGCAGTTCGACGGACAGGGTAGGGTATGGCTACACCTTC
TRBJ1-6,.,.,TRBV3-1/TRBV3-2,CASSQGGSYNSPLHF,TGTGCCAGCAGCCAGGGGGGCTCCTATAATTCACCCCTCCACTTT
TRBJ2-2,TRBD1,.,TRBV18,CASSPGTGAGELFF,TGTGCCAGCTCACCAGGGACAGGGGCCGGGGAGCTGTTTTTT
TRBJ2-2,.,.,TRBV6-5,CATTRGTGELFF,TGTGCCACCACACGCGGAACCGGGGAGCTGTTTTTT
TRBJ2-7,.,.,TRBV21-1,CASTPCPEQYF,TGTGCCAGCACCCCTTGTCCCGAGCAGTACTTC
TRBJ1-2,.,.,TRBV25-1,CASSEYRTGNGYTF,TGTGCCAGCAGTGAATACCGAACAGGGAATGGCTACACCTTC
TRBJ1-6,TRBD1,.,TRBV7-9,CASSLTGVGSPLHF,TGTGCCAGCAGCTTGACAGGGGTGGGTTCACCCCTCCACTTT
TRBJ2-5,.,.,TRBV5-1,CASSLLGQMGETQYF,TGCGCCAGCAGCTTGTTGGGACAAATGGGGGAGACCCAGTACTTC
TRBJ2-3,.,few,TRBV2,CASNMEGTTDTQYF,TGTGCCAGCAATATGGAGGGGACCACAGATACGCAGTATTTT
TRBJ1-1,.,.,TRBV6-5,CASSYSSPGGTEAFF,TGTGCCAGCAGTTACTCGTCTCCCGGCGGCACTGAAGCTTTCTTT
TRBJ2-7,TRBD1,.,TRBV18,CASSPPRGQGFFSGEQYF,TGTGCCAGCTCACCCCCTAGGGGACAGGGGTTTTTTTCAGGAGAGCAGTACTTC
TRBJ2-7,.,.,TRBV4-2,CASSQDGSGEQYF,TGTGCCAGCAGCCAAGATGGTTCGGGGGAGCAGTACTTC
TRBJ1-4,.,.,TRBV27,CASSGVGGIEKLFF,TGTGCCAGCAGTGGGGTGGGGGGGATTGAAAAACTGTTTTTT